This T cell receptor (beta chain) derives from a study of cytomegalovirus exposure and HLA in healthy donors (dated by TCRdb to about 2017). As for the study more broadly: In an earlier analysis of under 600 of the donors, around 300 Gb of sequence data and 117 million unique TCR beta sequences from about 179 million T cells were reported. Around 330 gigabases of sequencing data and 70 million to 95 million unique TCR sequences made up an early release that covered some 640 HLA-typed donors. Among the roughly 390 genotyped donors, roughly 80% belonged to the genetic ancestry cluster associated with self-reported Caucasian donors. The study was designed to test whether signatures of past pathogen exposure could be identified by cataloging public T cell receptors. The study profiled the T cell repertoires of 550 to 700 subjects by immunosequencing and related them to cytomegalovirus serostatus. In addition to the first cohort of 500 to 850 subjects, a separate validation cohort of approximately 130 different subjects was used. High-throughput TCR immunosequencing, statistical association of individual TCRs with disease status, and machine learning were combined to predict cytomegalovirus infection status. A later analysis re-analyzed previously published TCR beta repertoires from approximately 670 donors and added high-resolution HLA genotyping to study TCR occurrence patterns. Rather than drawing on any new phenotypic data, the later analysis identified candidate immune exposures from TCR beta sequences and the way those sequences occurred across donors. An earlier analysis of approximately 500 of the donors applied high-throughput TCR beta sequencing to assess whether each TCR beta V gene segment acted as functional or pseudogenic. Donor age, sex, ethnicity and CMV serostatus were compiled together with the repertoire data. A later genetic analysis used genome-wide SNP genotypes for about three fifths of the 666 donors, treating that subset as a discovery cohort. All discovery cohort repertoires had been generated using a single sequencing platform. Both class I and class II loci were covered by HLA typing, at four-digit resolution. The number of donors typed differed by locus, with about 629-630 for A, B, C, DRB1 and DQB1, about 500 for DQA1, 606 for DPA1, and over 400 for DPB1. Roughly 5 DR-DQ haplotypes were handled as single units for association and clustering, since linkage in the cohort was strong. Across approximately 400 genotyped donors of the cohort, an average of roughly 200,000 unique TCR beta nucleotide sequences per donor were sequenced, and 15% to 20% of those sequences were non-productive.

Reading from cysteine to phenylalanine, the CDR3 counts 18 amino acids. The retained sequence is limited to the CDR3, 54 bases, with the frame set at the first base. Reading the germline V gene (reference sequence) gives CDR1 WNHNN and CDR2 SYGVQD. The germline V end is reduced by 4 bases and the J end by 3 bases; junction bases left unmatched: 11. In this sample, this clone turned up a few times. Its antigen is currently not known. Within one base of it there is no much larger clone, and no base qualities were kept. The library was built by means of the immunoSEQ multiplex PCR assay. A mixture of 60 forward primers for TCR Vbeta segments and 13 reverse primers for TCR Jbeta segments was used in the multiplex PCR. The CDR3 region of rearranged TCR beta genes was amplified from genomic DNA by a multiplex PCR assay. The Illumina HiSeq System was used to sequence the amplified TCR beta libraries as 87-base-pair reads. From the authors' description of their analysis: In a later analysis, some 80 million unique TCR beta chains were counted across the approximately 640 repertoires, and roughly 10 million of these chains were shared by at least two donors. Raw reads were error-corrected and collapsed into unique sequences with a nearest-neighbor algorithm that merged closely related sequences to remove PCR and sequencing errors. V, D and J gene segments were assigned by aligning CDR3 sequences to IMGT reference sequences. Each retained sequence needed at least a six-nucleotide match to both a V gene segment and a J gene segment. Rearrangements were called productive when the CDR3 lacked stop codons and stayed in frame with V and J; all others were non-productive. Following IMGT convention, CDR3 was defined as the stretch from the second conserved V-encoded cysteine to the conserved J-encoded phenylalanine. The earlier analysis of 500 to 600 of the donors excluded sequences that lacked an unambiguous match to a single V gene segment. An earlier analysis of around 600 of the donors classified V segments as functional when productive rearrangements were above 56.7% and as segregating when the standard deviation between donors was above 5%. A statistical classification framework was built to diagnose cytomegalovirus status from the catalog of TCR beta chain sequences. In a later analysis, V and J genes were assigned by comparing TCR nucleotide sequences against IMGT/GENE-DB human TR gene sequences. The TCRdist pipeline was used in a later analysis to assign CDR3 sequences and most-parsimonious VDJ recombination scenarios. In a later analysis, each TCR beta chain was defined by its CDR3 amino acid sequence together with its V-gene family, and reads lacking a unique V-gene family were excluded. As a way to deal with suspected cross-contamination and a sequencing artifact, a later analysis dropped over 550 nucleotide sequences that were highly shared and had low generation probability. In a later analysis, a clonal expansion index was calculated for each public chain from normalized within-repertoire ranks of inferred template counts. Generation probabilities in a later analysis came from a VDJ recombination model fitted to out-of-frame rearrangements, and those results were checked against IGoR. In a later analysis, hypergeometric tests were used to score TCR-TCR, TCR-HLA and TCR-CMV co-occurrence, with a repertoire-size bias correction applied to TCR pairs. In a later analysis, false discovery rates were estimated by permuting HLA or CMV assignments 20 times. In a later analysis, co-occurring TCRs were grouped using DBSCAN, and TCRdist sequence similarity was added for clustering within HLA-allele-positive subsets. Repertoires with fewer than 30,000 or more than 120,000 public chains, plus five repertoires with anomalous nucleotide sharing, were excluded from co-occurrence clustering. TCRdb obtained this table from immuneACCESS and retained in-frame rearrangements with V and J assigned. These tables miss some clones; where compared with another copy, unresolved V genes account for less than half of the shortfall, and the remainder is unexplained. Clone size and the V and J calls come from that table; the DNA yielded D and trimming. In this sample the table shows fewer than 200,000 clones, 78% of which occur a single time. Around 2.6% of the sample is held by the ten biggest clonotypes.

The cohort comprised some 700 healthy bone marrow donors. At the time of sampling, every cohort member was nominally healthy, though immune exposures that went unrecorded were likely present. The donor was CMV seronegative and was included in the group of a few hundred seronegative cohort members. Each donor provided a peripheral blood sample, and peripheral blood mononuclear cells were used for TCR beta sequencing. The Qiagen DNeasy Blood Extraction Kit was used to extract genomic DNA from the blood cell samples. The study at large found these results: Correlated functional status among segregating V segments might reflect linkage disequilibrium, but an unknown experimental factor could not be ruled out. Assigning TCR associations to individual alleles was difficult when HLA alleles, especially DR and DQ, strongly co-occurred. In vitro tests confirmed that three of the cytomegalovirus-associated TCR beta chains recognize cytomegalovirus antigens. A later analysis reported that several top co-occurrence clusters appeared linked to parvovirus B19, influenza, CMV and Epstein-Barr virus. For the cohort, immune exposure information was limited to CMV serostatus. Most TCR sequences were observed very rarely across donors, whereas some public TCRs were present in many individuals. V-gene and J-gene trimming of TCR beta chains was associated with a missense DCLRE1C variant in a later genetic analysis, and the association was replicated in an independent cohort. The earlier analysis of some 540 of the donors excluded some 16 rarely observed V segments, including chromosome 9 orphons, because counts were too low. A further reported finding was that TCR beta sequences accurately predicted the HLA-A and HLA-B alleles for most subjects in the first cohort. Most CMV-associated TCR beta chains appeared to be HLA-restricted in a later analysis, and the HLA associations seemed to be driven largely by CMV exposure. Because the 87-base-pair reads could not distinguish some IMGT-functional V segments, including TRBV6-2 and TRBV6-3, those segments were excluded. Sequencing depth was assumed to be roughly uniform across donors in the presence/absence analyses, though that assumption may not hold. A later analysis found that HLA-associated TCR beta chains were more clonally expanded and had lower generation probabilities than equally common non-associated chains. Specific HLA alleles were associated with roughly 17,000 TCR beta sequences at a false discovery rate of 0.05 in a later analysis. The authors suggested that the approach could potentially be generalized to other disease states and immunological phenotypes. A cluster of highly shared sequence variants was judged likely to represent a technical artifact of the sequencing pipeline. Because some donors lacked HLA typing at each locus, the association tests relied only on the typed subset. In a later analysis, TCR association rates were found to vary across HLA loci, with the most associated TCRs seen for DRB1 alleles and the fewest for HLA-C alleles. Compared with the approximately 720-donor mean, donors in an Asian-associated ancestry cluster had fewer N-insertions in productive TCRs, according to a later genetic analysis. In this cohort, only TCR beta chains were sequenced, and detectable features were limited by the absence of alpha or paired-chain data. The study gave a list of 150 to 200 TCR beta chains associated with cytomegalovirus. An earlier analysis of around 540 of the donors showed that most TCR beta V segments appeared in productive rearrangements either about 87% or about 30% of the time, which broadly matched IMGT annotations. The classifier was reported to diagnose cytomegalovirus status with high specificity and sensitivity in both the original and validation cohorts.

This sequence uses TRBV10-1 and TRBJ1-5; TRBD1 agrees with 11 junctional bases. The TCR comes from a female donor in good health and CMV-seronegative. Sequencing was performed on PBMCs. The CDR3 protein: CASSAVTGQGVINQPQHF. In nucleotide form, the sequence is TGCGCCAGCAGTGCAGTGACGGGACAGGGGGTCATCAATCAGCCCCAGCATTTT.